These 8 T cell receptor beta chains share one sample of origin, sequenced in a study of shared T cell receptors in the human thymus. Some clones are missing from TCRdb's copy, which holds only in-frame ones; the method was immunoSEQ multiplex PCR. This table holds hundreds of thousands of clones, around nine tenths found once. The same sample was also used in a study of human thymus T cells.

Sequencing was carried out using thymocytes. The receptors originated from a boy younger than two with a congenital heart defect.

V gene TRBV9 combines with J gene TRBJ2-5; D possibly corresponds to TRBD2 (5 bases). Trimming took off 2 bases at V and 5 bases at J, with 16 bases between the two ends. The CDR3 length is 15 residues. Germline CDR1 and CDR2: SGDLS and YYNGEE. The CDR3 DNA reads TGTGCCAGCAGCGTCGCGGACCTACCGGGGGAGACCCAGTACTTC. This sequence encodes CASSVADLPGETQYF. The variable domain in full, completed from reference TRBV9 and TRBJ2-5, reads DSGVTQTPKHLITATGQRVTLRCSPRSGDLSVYWYQQSLDQGLQFLIQYYNGEERAKGNILERFSAQQFPDLHSELNLSSLELGDSALYFCASSVADLPGETQYFGPGTRLLVL.

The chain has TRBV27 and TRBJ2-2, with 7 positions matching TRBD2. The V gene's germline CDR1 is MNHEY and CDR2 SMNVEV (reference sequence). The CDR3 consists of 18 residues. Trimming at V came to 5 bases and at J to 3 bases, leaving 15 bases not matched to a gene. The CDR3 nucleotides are TGTGCCAGCAGTCCCGAGGTTTGCGGGGGTAACGACACCGGGGAGCTGTTTTTT. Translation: CASSPEVCGGNDTGELFF.

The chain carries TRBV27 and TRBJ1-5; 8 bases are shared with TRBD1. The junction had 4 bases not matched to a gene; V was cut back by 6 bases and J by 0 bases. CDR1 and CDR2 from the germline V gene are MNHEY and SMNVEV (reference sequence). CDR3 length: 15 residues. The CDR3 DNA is TGTGCCAGCAGGACAGGGGCATTTAGCAATCAGCCCCAGCATTTT. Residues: CASRTGAFSNQPQHF.

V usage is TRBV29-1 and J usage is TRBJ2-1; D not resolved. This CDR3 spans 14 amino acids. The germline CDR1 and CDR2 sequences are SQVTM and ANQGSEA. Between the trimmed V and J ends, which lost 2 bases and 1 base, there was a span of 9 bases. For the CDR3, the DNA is TGCAGCGTTGAATGCCGCGGTTCCTACAATGAGCAGTTCTTC. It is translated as CSVECRGSYNEQFF.

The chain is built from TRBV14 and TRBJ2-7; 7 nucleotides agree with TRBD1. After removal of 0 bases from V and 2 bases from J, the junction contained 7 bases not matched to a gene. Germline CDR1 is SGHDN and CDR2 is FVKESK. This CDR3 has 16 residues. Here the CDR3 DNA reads TGTGCCAGCAGCCAAGATCTTGACAGGGTTACCTACGAGCAGTACTTC. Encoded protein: CASSQDLDRVTYEQYF.

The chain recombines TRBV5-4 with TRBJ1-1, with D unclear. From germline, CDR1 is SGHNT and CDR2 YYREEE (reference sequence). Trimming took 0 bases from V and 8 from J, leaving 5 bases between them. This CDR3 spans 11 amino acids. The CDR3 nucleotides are TGTGCCAGCAGCTTGGGGCAGGAAGCTTTCTTT. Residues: CASSLGQEAFF. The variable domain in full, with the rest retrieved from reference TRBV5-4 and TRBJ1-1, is ETGVTQSPTHLIKTRGQQVTLRCSSQSGHNTVSWYQQALGQGPQFIFQYYREEENGRGNFPPRFSGLQFPNYSSELNVNALELDDSALYLCASSLGQEAFFGQGTRLTVV.

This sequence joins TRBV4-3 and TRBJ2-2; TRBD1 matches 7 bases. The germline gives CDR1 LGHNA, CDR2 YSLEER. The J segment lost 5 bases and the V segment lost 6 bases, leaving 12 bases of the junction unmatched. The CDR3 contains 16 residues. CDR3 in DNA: TGCGCCAGCAGGAGAACAGGGGACCCCGAGACCGGGGAGCTGTTTTTT. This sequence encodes CASRRTGDPETGELFF.

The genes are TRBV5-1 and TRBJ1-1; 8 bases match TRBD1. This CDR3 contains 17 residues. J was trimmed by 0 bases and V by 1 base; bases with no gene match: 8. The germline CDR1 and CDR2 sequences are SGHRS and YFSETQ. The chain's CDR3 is CASSLWDRSIMNTEAFF. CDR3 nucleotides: TGCGCCAGCAGCTTGTGGGACAGGTCCATTATGAACACTGAAGCTTTCTTT.